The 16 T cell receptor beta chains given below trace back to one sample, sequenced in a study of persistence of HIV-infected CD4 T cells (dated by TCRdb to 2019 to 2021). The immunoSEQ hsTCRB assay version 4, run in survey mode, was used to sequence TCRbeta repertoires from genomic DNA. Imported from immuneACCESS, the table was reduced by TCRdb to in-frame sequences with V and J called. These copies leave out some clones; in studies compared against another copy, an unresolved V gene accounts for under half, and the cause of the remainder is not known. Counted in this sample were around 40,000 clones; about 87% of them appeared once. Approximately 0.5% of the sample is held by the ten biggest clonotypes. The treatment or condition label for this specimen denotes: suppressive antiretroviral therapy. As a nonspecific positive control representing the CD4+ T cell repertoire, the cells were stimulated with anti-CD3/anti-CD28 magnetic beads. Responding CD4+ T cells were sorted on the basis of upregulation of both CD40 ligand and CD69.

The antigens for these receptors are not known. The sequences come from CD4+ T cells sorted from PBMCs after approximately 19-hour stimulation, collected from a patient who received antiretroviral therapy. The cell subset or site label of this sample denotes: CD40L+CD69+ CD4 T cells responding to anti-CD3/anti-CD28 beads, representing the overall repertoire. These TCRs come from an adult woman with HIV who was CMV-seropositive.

Here the CDR3 reads CASSWTSGGAVSSTDTQYF. In DNA form, the CDR3 reads TGCGCCAGCAGCTGGACTAGCGGGGGGGCAGTCTCTAGCACAGATACGCAGTATTTT. The V call is TRBV4-1, the J call TRBJ2-3; 15 positions agree with TRBD2. CDR1 is MGHRA, CDR2 YSYEKL, per germline. The length of the CDR3 is 19 residues. V trimming: 5 bases; J trimming: 0 bases; junction bases outside the gene matches: 9.

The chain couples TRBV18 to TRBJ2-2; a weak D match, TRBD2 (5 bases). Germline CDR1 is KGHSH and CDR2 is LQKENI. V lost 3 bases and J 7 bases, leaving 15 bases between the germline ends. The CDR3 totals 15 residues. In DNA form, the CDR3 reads TGTGCCAGCTCACCTTTAGCCGGGAAGGTCGGGGAGCTGTTTTTT. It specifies CASSPLAGKVGELFF. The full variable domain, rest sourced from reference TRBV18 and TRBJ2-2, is NAGVMQNPRHLVRRRGQEARLRCSPMKGHSHVYWYRQLPEEGLKFMVYLQKENIIDESGMPKERFSAEFPKEGPSILRIQQVVRGDSAAYFCASSPLAGKVGELFFGEGSRLTVL.

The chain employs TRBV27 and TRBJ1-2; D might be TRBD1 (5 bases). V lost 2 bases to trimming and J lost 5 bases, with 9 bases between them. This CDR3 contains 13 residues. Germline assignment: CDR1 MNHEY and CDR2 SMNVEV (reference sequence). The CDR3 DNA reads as TGTGCCAGCAGTTTAAACGGGGGATATGGCTACACCTTC. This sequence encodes CASSLNGGYGYTF.

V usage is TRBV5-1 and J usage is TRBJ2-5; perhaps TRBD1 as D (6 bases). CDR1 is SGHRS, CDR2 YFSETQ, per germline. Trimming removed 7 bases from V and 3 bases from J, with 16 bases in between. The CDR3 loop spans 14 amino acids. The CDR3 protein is CASSNTRGKETQYF. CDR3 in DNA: TGCGCCAGCTCAAACACCAGGGGTAAAGAGACCCAGTACTTC.

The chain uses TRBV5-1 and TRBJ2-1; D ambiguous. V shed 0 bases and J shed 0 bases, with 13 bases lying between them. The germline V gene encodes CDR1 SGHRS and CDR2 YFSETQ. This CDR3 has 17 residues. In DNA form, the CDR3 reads TGCGCCAGCAGCTTGGTCGTAGGTCGTAGCTCCTACAATGAGCAGTTCTTC. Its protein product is CASSLVVGRSSYNEQFF.

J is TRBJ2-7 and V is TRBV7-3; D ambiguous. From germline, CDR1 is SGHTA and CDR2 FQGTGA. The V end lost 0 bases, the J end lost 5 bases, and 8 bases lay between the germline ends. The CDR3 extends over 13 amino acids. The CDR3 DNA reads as TGTGCCAGCAGCTTAACCTCGGGTGACGAGCAGTACGTC. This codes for CASSLTSGDEQYV.

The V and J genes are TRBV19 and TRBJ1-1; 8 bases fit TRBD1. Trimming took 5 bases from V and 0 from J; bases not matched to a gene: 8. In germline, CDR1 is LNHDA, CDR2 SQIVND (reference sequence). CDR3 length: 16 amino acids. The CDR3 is CASSAPHRGMNTEAFF. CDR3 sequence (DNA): TGTGCCAGTAGTGCTCCCCACAGGGGGATGAACACTGAAGCTTTCTTT.

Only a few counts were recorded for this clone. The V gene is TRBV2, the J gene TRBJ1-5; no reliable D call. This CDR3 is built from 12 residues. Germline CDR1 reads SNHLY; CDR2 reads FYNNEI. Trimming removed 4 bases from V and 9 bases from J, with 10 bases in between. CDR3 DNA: TGTGCCAGCAGTGTAGGATCCAGGCCCCAGCATTTT. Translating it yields CASSVGSRPQHF.

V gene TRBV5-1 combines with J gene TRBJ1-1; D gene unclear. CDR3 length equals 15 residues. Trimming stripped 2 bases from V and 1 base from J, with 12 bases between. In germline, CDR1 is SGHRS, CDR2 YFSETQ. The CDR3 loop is CASSFIGSSNTEAFF. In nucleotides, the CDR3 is TGCGCCAGCAGCTTCATAGGGTCTTCGAACACTGAAGCTTTCTTT.

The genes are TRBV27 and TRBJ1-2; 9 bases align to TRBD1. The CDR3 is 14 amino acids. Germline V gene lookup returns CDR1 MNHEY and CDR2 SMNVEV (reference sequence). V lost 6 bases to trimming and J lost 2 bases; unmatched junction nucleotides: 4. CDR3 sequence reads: CASRRQGGNYGYTF. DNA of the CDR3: TGTGCCAGCAGAAGACAGGGGGGAAACTATGGCTACACCTTC.

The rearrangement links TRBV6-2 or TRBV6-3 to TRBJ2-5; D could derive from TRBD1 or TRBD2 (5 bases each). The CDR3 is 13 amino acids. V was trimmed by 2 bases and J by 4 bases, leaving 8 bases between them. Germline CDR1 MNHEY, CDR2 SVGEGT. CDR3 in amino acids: CASSYERGETQYF. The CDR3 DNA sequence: TGTGCCAGCAGTTACGAGAGGGGAGAGACCCAGTACTTC.

The CDR3 spells CASSEQGASGNTIYF. Written as DNA, the CDR3 is TGTGCCAGCAGCGAACAGGGGGCCTCTGGAAACACCATATATTTT. The V call is TRBV9, the J call TRBJ1-3; 9 positions match TRBD1. Trimming removed 3 bases from V and 0 bases from J; junction bases left unmatched: 1. Germline-derived CDR1 and CDR2 are SGDLS and YYNGEE. The CDR3 spans 15 residues. The variable domain in full, with the rest retrieved from reference TRBV9 and TRBJ1-3, is DSGVTQTPKHLITATGQRVTLRCSPRSGDLSVYWYQQSLDQGLQFLIQYYNGEERAKGNILERFSAQQFPDLHSELNLSSLELGDSALYFCASSEQGASGNTIYFGEGSWLTVV.

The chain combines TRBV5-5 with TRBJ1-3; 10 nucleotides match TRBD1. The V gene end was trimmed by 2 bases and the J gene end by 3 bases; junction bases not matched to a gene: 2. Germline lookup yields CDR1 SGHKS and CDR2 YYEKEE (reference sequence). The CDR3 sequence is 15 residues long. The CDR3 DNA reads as TGTGCCAGCAGCTTACGGACAGGGGGTGGAAACACCATATATTTT. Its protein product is CASSLRTGGGNTIYF.

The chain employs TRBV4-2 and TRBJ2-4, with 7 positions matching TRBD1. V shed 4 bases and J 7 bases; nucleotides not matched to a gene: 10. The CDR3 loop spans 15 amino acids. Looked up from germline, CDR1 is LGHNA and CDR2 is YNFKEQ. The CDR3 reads CASSPRLTGFNIQYF. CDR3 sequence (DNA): TGTGCCAGCAGCCCCCGATTGACAGGGTTCAACATTCAGTACTTC.

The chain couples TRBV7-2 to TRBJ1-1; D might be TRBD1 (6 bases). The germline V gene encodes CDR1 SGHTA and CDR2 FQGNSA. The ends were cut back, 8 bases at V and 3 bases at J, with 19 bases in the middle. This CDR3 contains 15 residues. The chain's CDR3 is CASAYRPGADTEAFF. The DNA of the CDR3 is TGTGCCAGCGCCTACCGGCCAGGGGCGGACACTGAAGCTTTCTTT.

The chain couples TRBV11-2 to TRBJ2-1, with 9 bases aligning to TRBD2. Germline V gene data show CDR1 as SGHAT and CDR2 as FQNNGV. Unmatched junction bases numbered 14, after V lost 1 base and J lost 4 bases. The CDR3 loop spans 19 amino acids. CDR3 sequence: CASSLVRLAAGDLYNEQFF. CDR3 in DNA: TGTGCCAGCAGCTTAGTGCGACTAGCGGCCGGAGATTTATACAATGAGCAGTTCTTC.